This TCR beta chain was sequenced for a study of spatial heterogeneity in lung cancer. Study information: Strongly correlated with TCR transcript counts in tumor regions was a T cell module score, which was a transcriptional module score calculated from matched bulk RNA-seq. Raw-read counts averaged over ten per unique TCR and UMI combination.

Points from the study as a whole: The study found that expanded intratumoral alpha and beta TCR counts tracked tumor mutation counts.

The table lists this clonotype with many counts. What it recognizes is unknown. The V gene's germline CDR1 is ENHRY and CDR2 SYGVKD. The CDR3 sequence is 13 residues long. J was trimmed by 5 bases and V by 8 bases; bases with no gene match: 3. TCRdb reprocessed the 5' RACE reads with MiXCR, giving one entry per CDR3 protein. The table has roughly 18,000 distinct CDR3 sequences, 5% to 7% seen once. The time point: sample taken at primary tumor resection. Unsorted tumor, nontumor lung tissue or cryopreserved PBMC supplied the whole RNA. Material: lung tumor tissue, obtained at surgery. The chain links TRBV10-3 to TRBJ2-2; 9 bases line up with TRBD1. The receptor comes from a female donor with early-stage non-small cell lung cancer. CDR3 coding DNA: TGTGCCATCGGGACAGGGCCGACCGGGGAGCTGTTTTTT. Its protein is CAIGTGPTGELFF.